This T cell receptor (beta chain) was recorded in a study of CD8 T cells in ankylosing spondylitis. Study-wide results and limits: Disease-linked clones proved CD8+ and comparatively uncommon in peripheral blood.

Germline V gene sequence: CDR1 SEHNR, CDR2 FQNEAQ (reference sequence). V was cut by 2 bases and J by 10 bases, with 9 bases left in between. This CDR3 contains 13 residues. Worth noting for this clonotype: The antigen is not known.

TCRdb passed the 5' RACE reads through MiXCR, listing each CDR3 protein once. This repertoire shows some 26,000 distinct CDR3 sequences, 17% found once; its top ten account for 25% to 30%. The sequence derives from a male donor with ankylosing spondylitis or in good health (not recorded which). Source material: blood. This chain connects TRBV7-9 to TRBJ1-6, with unresolved D. CDR3 in DNA: TGTGCCAGCAGCTTAAAAACAGACTCACCCCTCCACTTT. It specifies CASSLKTDSPLHF.